This TCR beta chain was sequenced for a study of beta chain features in type 1 diabetes. Background on the study: Similarity in age, gender and cell yields was seen between patients and healthy donors.

V dropped 6 bases and J dropped 4 bases, with 15 bases sitting between them. The length of the CDR3 is 14 residues. From germline, CDR1 is MNHEY and CDR2 SVGAGI. Expressed TCRB transcripts were sequenced, since all the RNA that had been isolated was reverse transcribed. Naive, central memory and regulatory T cell samples yielded about 4 million reads on average. TCRdb's table, derived via immunoSEQ multiplex PCR, lists solely in-frame clones and lacks some. The sample has around 260,000 clones; roughly 25% are singletons. General study points: Naive, central memory and regulatory TCRB repertoires appeared more similar among patients than healthy donors. The VDJ junctions of type 1 diabetes patients carried fewer insertions and more deletions. Moderate yet significant TCRB CDR3 shortening was seen in Type 1 diabetes patients in all four CD4+ subsets.

To note about this clone: Its specificity is unknown.

The chain recombines TRBV6-5 with TRBJ1-2, with a tentative D call TRBD1 (6 bases). This sequence originates from a woman in her 30s with type 1 diabetes. Sequencing was performed on naive CD4+ T cells from blood. CDR3: CASSLQGTSYGYTF. DNA for the CDR3: TGTGCCAGCAGCCTCCAAGGGACATCCTATGGCTACACCTTC.